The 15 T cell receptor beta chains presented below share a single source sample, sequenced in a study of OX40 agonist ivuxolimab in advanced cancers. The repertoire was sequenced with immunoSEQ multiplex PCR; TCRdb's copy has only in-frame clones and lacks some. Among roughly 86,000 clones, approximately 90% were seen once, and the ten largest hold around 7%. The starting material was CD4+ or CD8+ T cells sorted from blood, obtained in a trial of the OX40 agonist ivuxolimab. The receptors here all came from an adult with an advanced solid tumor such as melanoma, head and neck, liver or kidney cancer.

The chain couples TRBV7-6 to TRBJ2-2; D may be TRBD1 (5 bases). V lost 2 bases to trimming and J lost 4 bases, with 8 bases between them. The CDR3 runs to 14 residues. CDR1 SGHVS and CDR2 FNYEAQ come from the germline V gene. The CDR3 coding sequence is TGTGCCAGCAGCTTAACTGACAGCACCGGGGAGCTGTTTTTT. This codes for CASSLTDSTGELFF.

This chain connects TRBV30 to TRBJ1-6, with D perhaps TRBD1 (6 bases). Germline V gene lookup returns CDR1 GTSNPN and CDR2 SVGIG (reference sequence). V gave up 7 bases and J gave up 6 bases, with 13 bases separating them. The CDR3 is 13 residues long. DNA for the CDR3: TGTGCCTCCGGACAGACTTCTAATTCACCCCTCCACTTT. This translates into CASGQTSNSPLHF. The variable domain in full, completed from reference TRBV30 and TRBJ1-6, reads SQTIHQWPATLVQPVGSPLSLECTVEGTSNPNLYWYRQAAGRGLQLLFYSVGIGQISSEVPQNLSASRPQDRQFILSSKKLLLSDSGFYLCASGQTSNSPLHFGNGTRLTVT.

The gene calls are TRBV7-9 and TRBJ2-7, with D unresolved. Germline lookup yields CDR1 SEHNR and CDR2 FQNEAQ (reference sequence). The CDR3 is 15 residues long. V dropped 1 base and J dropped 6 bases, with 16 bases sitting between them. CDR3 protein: CASSLVDALRTEQYF. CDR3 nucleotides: TGTGCCAGCAGCTTAGTGGACGCCCTGAGGACCGAGCAGTACTTC.

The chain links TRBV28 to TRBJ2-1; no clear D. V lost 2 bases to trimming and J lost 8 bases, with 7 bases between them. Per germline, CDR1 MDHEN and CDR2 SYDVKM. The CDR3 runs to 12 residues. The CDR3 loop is CASSLPGYEQFF. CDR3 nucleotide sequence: TGTGCCAGCAGTTTACCTGGCTATGAGCAGTTCTTC. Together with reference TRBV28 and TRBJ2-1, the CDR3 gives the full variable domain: DVKVTQSSRYLVKRTGEKVFLECVQDMDHENMFWYRQDPGLGLRLIYFSYDVKMKEKGDIPEGYSVSREKKERFSLILESASTNQTSMYLCASSLPGYEQFFGPGTRLTVL.

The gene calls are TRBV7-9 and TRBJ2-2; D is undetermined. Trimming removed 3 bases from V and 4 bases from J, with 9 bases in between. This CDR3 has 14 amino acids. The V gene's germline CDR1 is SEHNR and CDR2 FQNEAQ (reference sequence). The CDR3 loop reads CASSFSLSTGELFF. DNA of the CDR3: TGTGCCAGCAGCTTTAGTCTAAGCACCGGGGAGCTGTTTTTT. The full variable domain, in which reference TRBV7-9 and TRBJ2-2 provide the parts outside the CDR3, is DTGVSQNPRHKITKRGQNVTFRCDPISEHNRLYWYRQTLGQGPEFLTYFQNEAQLEKSRLLSDRFSAERPKGSFSTLEIQRTEQGDSAMYLCASSFSLSTGELFFGEGSRLTVL.

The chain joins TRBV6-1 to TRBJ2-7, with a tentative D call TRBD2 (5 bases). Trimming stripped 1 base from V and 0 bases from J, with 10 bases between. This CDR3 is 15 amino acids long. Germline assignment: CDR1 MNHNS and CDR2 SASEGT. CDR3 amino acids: CASSEEVGSSYEQYF. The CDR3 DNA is TGTGCCAGCAGTGAAGAAGTAGGGAGCTCCTACGAGCAGTACTTC.

The CDR3 sequence is CASSFGLVSPNKDTQYF. The CDR3 DNA is TGTGCCAGCAGCTTCGGACTAGTTTCCCCCAATAAGGATACGCAGTATTTT. This chain uses TRBV7-2 with TRBJ2-3; 7 bases match TRBD2. Trimming at V came to 3 bases and at J to 6 bases, leaving 15 bases not matched to a gene. This CDR3 contains 17 residues. Germline values: CDR1 SGHTA, CDR2 FQGNSA.

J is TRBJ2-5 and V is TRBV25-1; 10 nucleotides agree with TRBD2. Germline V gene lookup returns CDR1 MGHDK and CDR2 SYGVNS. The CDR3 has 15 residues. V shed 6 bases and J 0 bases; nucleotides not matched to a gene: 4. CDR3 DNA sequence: TGTGCCAGCAGCACGACTAGCGGGTACCAAGAGACCCAGTACTTC. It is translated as CASSTTSGYQETQYF.

The CDR3 reads CASSLGFGTGVNTEAFF. CDR3 in DNA: TGTGCCAGCAGCTTAGGTTTTGGGACAGGTGTGAACACTGAAGCTTTCTTT. V usage is TRBV7-9 and J usage is TRBJ1-1; TRBD1 matches 8 bases. The CDR3 is 17 residues long. Trimming cost V 1 base and J 0 bases; bases outside gene matches: 7. Germline-derived CDR1 and CDR2 are SEHNR and FQNEAQ (reference sequence).

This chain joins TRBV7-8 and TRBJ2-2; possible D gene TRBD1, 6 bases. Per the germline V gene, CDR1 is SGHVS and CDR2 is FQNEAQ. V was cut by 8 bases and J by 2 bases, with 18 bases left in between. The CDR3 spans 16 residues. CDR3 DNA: TGTGCCAGCCTGTTTATGGCCGGGACAAACACCGGGGAGCTGTTTTTT. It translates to CASLFMAGTNTGELFF.

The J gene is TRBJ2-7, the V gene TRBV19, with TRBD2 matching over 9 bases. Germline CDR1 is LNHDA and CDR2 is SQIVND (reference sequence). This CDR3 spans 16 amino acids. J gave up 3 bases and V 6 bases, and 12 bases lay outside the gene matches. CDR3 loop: CASSPSVAGVVYEQYF. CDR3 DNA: TGTGCCAGTAGCCCTTCCGTAGCGGGAGTGGTCTACGAGCAGTACTTC.

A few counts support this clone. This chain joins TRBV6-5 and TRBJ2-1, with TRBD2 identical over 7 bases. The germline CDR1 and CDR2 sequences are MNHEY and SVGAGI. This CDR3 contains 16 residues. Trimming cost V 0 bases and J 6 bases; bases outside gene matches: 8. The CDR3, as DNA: TGTGCCAGCAGTTACTCCGGCGGGAGATATACCAATGAGCAGTTCTTC. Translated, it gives CASSYSGGRYTNEQFF.

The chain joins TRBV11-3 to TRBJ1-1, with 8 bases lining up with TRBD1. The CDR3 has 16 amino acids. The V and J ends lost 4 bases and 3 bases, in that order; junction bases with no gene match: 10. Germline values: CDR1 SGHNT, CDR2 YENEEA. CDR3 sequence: CASSSHPDRVDTEAFF. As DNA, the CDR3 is TGTGCCAGCAGCTCCCACCCGGACAGGGTCGACACTGAAGCTTTCTTT.

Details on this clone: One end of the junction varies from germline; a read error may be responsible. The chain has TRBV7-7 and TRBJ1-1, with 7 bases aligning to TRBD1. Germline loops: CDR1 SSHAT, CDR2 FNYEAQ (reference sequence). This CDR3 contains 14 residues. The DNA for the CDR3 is TGTGCTAGCAGCCCACGCGACAGGGACACTGAAGCTTTCTTT. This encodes CASSPRDRDTEAFF.

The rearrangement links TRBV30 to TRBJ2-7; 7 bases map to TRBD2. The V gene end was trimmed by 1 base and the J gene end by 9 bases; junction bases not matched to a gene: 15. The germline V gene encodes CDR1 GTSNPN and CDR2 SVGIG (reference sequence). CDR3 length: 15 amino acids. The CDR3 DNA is TGTGCCTGGAGTGGGGGAGGGCAGCCGCTGTCTCGGCAGTACTTC. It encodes CAWSGGGQPLSRQYF. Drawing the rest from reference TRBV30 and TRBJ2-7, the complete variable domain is SQTIHQWPATLVQPVGSPLSLECTVEGTSNPNLYWYRQAAGRGLQLLFYSVGIGQISSEVPQNLSASRPQDRQFILSSKKLLLSDSGFYLCAWSGGGQPLSRQYFGPGTRLTVT.